This T cell receptor beta chain was observed in a study of CD8 T cells in ankylosing spondylitis. Making use of molecular barcodes, quantitative 5'-RACE generated TCR beta libraries. From the 5' RACE reads, TCRdb called clonotypes with MiXCR, one entry per CDR3 protein. The sample includes 300,000 to 350,000 distinct CDR3 sequences, approximately 10% of them seen just once. Concerning this clonotype: Its matching antigen is unknown. A read error may be the cause here, since a much bigger clone is one base away.

The CDR3 has 15 amino acids. The germline V gene has CDR1 SGHRS and CDR2 YFSETQ. General observations from the study: Disease-linked clones reportedly concentrated significantly in matched ankylosing spondylitis synovial fluid. The authors found the disease-linked clones to be CD8+ and relatively rare in peripheral blood. There were earlier reports of some motif variants in reactive arthritis synovial fluid and blood.

What was sequenced was blood, either unsorted or a sorted T cell fraction (not recorded which). This clonotype originated in a female donor with ankylosing spondylitis or in good health (not recorded which). V and J are TRBV5-1 and TRBJ2-2; possibly TRBD1 for D (5 bases). The CDR3 loop is CASSLGQWNIGELFF. The CDR3 coding sequence is TGCGCCAGCAGCTTGGGACAGTGGAACATCGGGGAGCTGTTTTTT.